This TCR beta chain was identified during a study of T cell repertoires in cytomegalovirus infection. Study-level information: Public TCR beta signatures provided an indication of both CMV infection and a matching HLA type. Study conclusions and caveats: The cumulative frequency of public TCR beta families distinguished individuals who carried CMV together with the relevant HLA. HLA-C-restricted CMV clonotypes gave the most frequent clonotype in two of eight donors.

Each CDR3 protein is one row after TCRdb ran MiXCR on the reads. The sample consists of 310,000 or so distinct CDR3 sequences, roughly 17% of them appearing once. Looked up from germline, CDR1 is SQVTM and CDR2 is ANQGSEA. V was pared by 6 bases and J by 2 bases, with 10 bases between. The CDR3 spans 12 residues. The sample holds a few counts of this clonotype. Its antigen is not identified. The receptor comes from a human donor in good health (CMV status not recorded). Some clones in this sample may be carry-over from other donors' samples. Sequences were obtained from PBMCs. The chain employs TRBV29-1 and TRBJ1-2; D gene ambiguous. The CDR3 bases are TGCAGCGTGGCTGACGGGAACTATGGCTACACCTTC. Translated: CSVADGNYGYTF.